A selection of T cell receptor beta chains follows, all from one sample in a study of shared clonotypes between healthy human individuals. Repertoires were generated with immunoSEQ multiplex PCR, while TCRdb's copy carries only in-frame clones and drops some. Among millions of clones listed, approximately 92% were seen once. The sample consisted of naive CD4+ T cells sorted from blood. The source of these receptors is a man between 18 and 29 years old in good health. Both conserved end residues are part of each CDR3. The D gene is left open where the match is weak. Rows give clone size only sometimes, using once, few, many, or a class for an expanded clone.

NA,TRBJ1-4,15,TRBV4-1,NA,CASSPQGLLAEKLFF,TGCGCCAGCAGCCCACAGGGTCTCTTGGCGGAAAAACTGTTTTTT
TRBD2,TRBJ2-5,16,TRBV5-1,NA,CASSPGLAGGQETQYF,TGCGCCAGCAGTCCCGGGCTAGCGGGGGGTCAAGAGACCCAGTACTTC
NA,TRBJ1-4,18,TRBV7-3,NA,CASSLNPPAGATNEKLFF,TGTGCCAGCAGCTTAAACCCCCCCGCAGGGGCTACTAATGAAAAACTGTTTTTT
NA,TRBJ1-1,15,TRBV6-1,NA,CASSPRASVYTEAFF,TGTGCCAGCAGTCCCAGGGCGTCGGTATACACTGAAGCTTTCTTT
NA,TRBJ2-7,13,TRBV5-1,NA,CASSSTGRYEQYF,TGCGCCAGCAGCTCCACAGGGAGATACGAGCAGTACTTC
TRBD1,TRBJ1-2,17,TRBV7-2,NA,CASSFPGLRTGNYGYTF,TGTGCCAGCAGCTTCCCCGGCCTAAGGACAGGCAACTATGGCTACACCTTC
TRBD1,TRBJ1-2,14,TRBV5-1,NA,CASSRDRGLAGYTF,TGCGCCAGCAGCAGGGACAGGGGGCTGGCGGGCTACACCTTC
TRBD1,TRBJ2-5,15,TRBV5-4,NA,CASSHPDRVRETQYF,TGTGCCAGCAGCCACCCTGACAGGGTACGGGAGACCCAGTACTTC
NA,TRBJ1-3,15,TRBV14,NA,CASTVTVGTGNTIYF,TGTGCCAGCACCGTTACGGTGGGGACTGGAAACACCATATATTTT
TRBD2,TRBJ2-3,16,TRBV7-2,NA,CASRGLAGTSTDTQYF,TGTGCCAGCAGAGGACTAGCGGGGACTAGCACAGATACGCAGTATTTT
NA,TRBJ2-6,16,TRBV10-1,NA,CASSPGSASGANVLTF,TGCGCCAGCAGTCCAGGGTCTGCCTCTGGGGCCAACGTCCTGACTTTC
NA,TRBJ1-6,13,TRBV4-1,few,CASSQDPDSPLHF,TGCGCCAGCAGCCAAGATCCGGATTCACCCCTCCACTTT
NA,TRBJ1-1,14,TRBV5-8,NA,CASRRGLTNTEAFF,TGTGCCAGCAGGCGGGGACTAACGAACACTGAAGCTTTCTTT
TRBD1,TRBJ2-7,15,TRBV2,NA,CASSEPDRLTYEQYF,TGTGCCAGCAGTGAACCGGACAGGCTCACCTACGAGCAGTACTTC
NA,TRBJ2-1,12,TRBV19,once,CASSIVGGEQFF,TGTGCCAGTAGTATAGTGGGCGGGGAGCAGTTCTTC
NA,TRBJ2-2,15,TRBV9,once,CASSVAGSNTGELFF,TGTGCCAGCAGCGTCGCTGGCAGCAACACCGGGGAGCTGTTTTTT
TRBD2,TRBJ2-1,16,TRBV5-1,NA,CASSQTIAGGNNEQFF,TGCGCCAGCAGCCAGACGATAGCGGGGGGTAACAATGAGCAGTTCTTC
NA,TRBJ2-1,17,TRBV7-9,NA,CASSPGDGRQANNEQFF,TGTGCCAGCAGCCCAGGGGACGGGCGACAGGCGAACAATGAGCAGTTCTTC
NA,TRBJ2-2,16,TRBV18,NA,CASSREQLLNTGELFF,TGTGCCAGCTCACGGGAACAGTTACTGAACACCGGGGAGCTGTTTTTT
TRBD2,TRBJ2-1,15,TRBV6-1,NA,CASSELAGGGGEQFF,TGTGCCAGCAGTGAACTAGCGGGGGGAGGCGGTGAGCAGTTCTTC
NA,TRBJ2-3,14,TRBV6-1,NA,CASSEDGQGDTQYF,TGTGCCAGCAGTGAGGACGGACAAGGGGATACGCAGTATTTT
TRBD2,TRBJ2-1,15,TRBV19,NA,CASSIPSGSLNEQFF,TGTGCCAGTAGTATCCCCAGCGGGAGTCTCAATGAGCAGTTCTTC
NA,TRBJ1-6,15,TRBV18,NA,CASSPRQAANSPLHF,TGTGCCAGCTCACCACGTCAGGCAGCCAATTCACCCCTCCACTTT
NA,TRBJ1-4,12,TRBV28,NA,CASSMGVQKLFF,TGTGCCAGCAGTATGGGGGTGCAAAAACTGTTTTTT
TRBD1,TRBJ2-7,15,TRBV25-1,NA,CASSPLTGAAYEQYF,TGTGCCAGCAGTCCCCTGACAGGGGCCGCCTACGAGCAGTACTTC
NA,TRBJ1-3,11,TRBV6-5,once,CASSYLDTIYF,TGTGCCAGCAGTTACTTGGACACCATATATTTT
NA,TRBJ2-2,16,TRBV7-9,NA,CASSLGQGTNTGELFF,TGTGCCAGCAGCTTAGGTCAGGGGACAAACACCGGGGAGCTGTTTTTT
NA,TRBJ2-2,18,TRBV6-1,NA,CASSESKGGLTRGGELFF,TGTGCCAGCAGTGAAAGTAAGGGGGGACTAACTAGAGGCGGGGAGCTGTTTTTT
TRBD2,TRBJ2-3,15,TRBV6-6,NA,CASTPTGLAPGTQYF,TGTGCCAGCACTCCCACCGGACTAGCCCCGGGTACGCAGTATTTT
NA,TRBJ1-3,14,TRBV6-5,NA,CASSIRPSGNTIYF,TGTGCCAGCAGCATCAGGCCCTCTGGAAACACCATATATTTT
TRBD1,TRBJ1-4,15,TRBV11-2,once,CASSLETGFNEKLFF,TGTGCCAGCAGCTTAGAGACAGGGTTTAATGAAAAACTGTTTTTT
TRBD2,TRBJ2-2,15,TRBV27,NA,CASSTFSGSTGELFF,TGTGCCAGCAGTACCTTTAGCGGGAGCACCGGGGAGCTGTTTTTT
TRBD1,TRBJ2-2,14,TRBV19,NA,CASSTTGTVGELFF,TGTGCCAGTAGTACGACAGGGACCGTCGGGGAGCTGTTTTTT
NA,TRBJ2-7,16,TRBV6-6,NA,CASSYSTQAAGYEQYF,TGTGCCAGCAGTTACTCGACACAGGCGGCCGGCTACGAGCAGTACTTC
NA,TRBJ2-7,15,TRBV6-5,NA,CASSYLPGATYEQYF,TGTGCCAGCAGTTACCTCCCCGGGGCCACCTACGAGCAGTACTTC
NA,TRBJ1-3,16,TRBV7-9,NA,CASSLWDKSSGNTIYF,TGTGCCAGCAGCTTATGGGACAAGAGCTCTGGAAACACCATATATTTT
NA,TRBJ2-3,14,TRBV5-1,NA,CASRIDHPTDTQYF,TGCGCCAGCAGAATTGACCACCCCACAGATACGCAGTATTTT
TRBD1,TRBJ2-2,15,TRBV18,few,CASSPRQGDTGELFF,TGTGCCAGCTCACCACGACAGGGTGACACCGGGGAGCTGTTTTTT
TRBD1,TRBJ1-5,16,TRBV5-8,NA,CASSLGTGLSNQPQHF,TGTGCCAGCAGCTTGGGGACAGGTTTGAGCAATCAGCCCCAGCATTTT
TRBD1,TRBJ2-5,15,TRBV5-8,NA,CASSHRQGAWETQYF,TGTGCCAGCAGCCATCGGCAGGGGGCCTGGGAGACCCAGTACTTC
TRBD2,TRBJ2-7,17,TRBV5-6,NA,CASSSTPLAGGPEEQYF,TGTGCCAGCAGCTCTACCCCCCTAGCGGGAGGGCCTGAAGAGCAGTACTTC
TRBD2,TRBJ2-7,15,TRBV7-2,NA,CASSPYGGLAIEQYF,TGTGCCAGCAGCCCCTACGGCGGACTAGCTATCGAGCAGTACTTC
NA,TRBJ1-6,12,TRBV30,once,CAHGGVRSPLHF,TGTGCCCACGGGGGGGTGCGTTCACCCCTCCACTTT
NA,TRBJ1-1,16,TRBV10-3,NA,CAISELTPSLNTEAFF,TGTGCCATCAGTGAATTAACCCCTTCCCTGAACACTGAAGCTTTCTTT
NA,TRBJ2-5,13,TRBV5-1,few,CASSLDRAETQYF,TGCGCCAGCAGCTTGGACAGGGCGGAGACCCAGTACTTC
TRBD1,TRBJ1-2,13,TRBV11-2,NA,CASSPTGIYGYTF,TGTGCCAGCAGCCCGACAGGGATCTATGGCTACACCTTC
TRBD1,TRBJ1-4,15,TRBV6-5,NA,CASSYTTGDSEKLFF,TGTGCCAGCAGTTACACGACAGGGGATAGTGAAAAACTGTTTTTT
NA,TRBJ2-7,14,TRBV9,NA,CASRGGPSSYEQYF,TGTGCCAGCAGGGGGGGACCAAGCTCCTACGAGCAGTACTTC
TRBD2,TRBJ2-7,14,TRBV7-7,NA,CASSSGLAGDEQYF,TGTGCTAGCAGCTCCGGACTAGCGGGAGACGAGCAGTACTTC
NA,TRBJ2-7,17,TRBV5-4,NA,CASSSTPSGISSYEQYF,TGTGCCAGCAGCAGCACTCCTTCAGGGATTAGCTCCTACGAGCAGTACTTC
NA,TRBJ2-3,14,TRBV30,NA,CAWSVPDRRDTQYF,TGTGCCTGGAGTGTACCGGATCGGCGGGATACGCAGTATTTT
TRBD1,TRBJ2-5,13,TRBV10-1,NA,CASRGQNQETQYF,TGCGCCAGCAGGGGACAGAACCAAGAGACCCAGTACTTC